The clone carrying this T cell receptor beta chain was counted at least ten times. The read terminates 3 residues ahead of where the CDR3 ends, so the germline J gene completes it. The data were obtained in a study of T cell clonality in common variable immunodeficiency. J gave up 4 bases and V 3 bases, and 5 bases lay outside the gene matches. The germline V gene encodes CDR1 SGHNT and CDR2 YYREEE (reference sequence). The CDR3 is 14 residues long. Only in-frame clones appear in the TCRdb table, and some are missing; sequencing was by immunoSEQ multiplex PCR. The sample contains around 39,000 clones, none of them singletons.

This chain joins TRBV5-4 and TRBJ1-1; 8 positions agree with TRBD1. This sequence was found in a person aged 18 to 70 in good health. The sequenced material came from peripheral blood mononuclear cells. The CDR3: CASSSGQGPTEAFF. The sequenced CDR3 bases are TGTGCCAGCAGCTCCGGACAGGGTCCCACTGAA.